The 10 T cell receptor beta chains given below trace back to one sample, sequenced in a study of T cell responses to AZD1222 COVID-19 vaccine. Repertoires were generated with immunoSEQ multiplex PCR, while TCRdb's copy carries only in-frame clones and drops some. This sample has about 150,000 clones, with 80% to 90% found just once. Source: peripheral blood, taken on day 0 of AZD1222 vaccination. Source of these receptors: an adult in good health.

On this clone itself: Other DNA variants within this sample encode the same CDR3. J is TRBJ2-7 and V is TRBV27; a weak D match, TRBD2 (6 bases). V was pared by 3 bases and J by 2 bases, with 11 bases between. Germline CDR1 reads MNHEY; CDR2 reads SMNVEV (reference sequence). This CDR3 is built from 14 residues. In DNA, the CDR3 is TGTGCCAGCAGTTTGGTGGGGGGTACCTACGAGCAGTACTTC. Protein product: CASSLVGGTYEQYF.

The rearrangement links TRBV3-1 (or the pseudogene TRBV3-2) to TRBJ2-2; no firm D call. CDR1 LGHDT and CDR2 YNNKEL come from the germline V gene (reference sequence). V shed 0 bases and J shed 1 base, with 12 bases lying between them. The CDR3 contains 17 residues. As DNA, the CDR3 is TGTGCCAGCAGCCAAGATCTCTCGGCAGAGAACACCGGGGAGCTGTTTTTT. Its translation: CASSQDLSAENTGELFF.

This chain joins TRBV29-1 and TRBJ2-2; D may be TRBD1 (5 bases). This CDR3 has 13 residues. Germline V gene lookup returns CDR1 SQVTM and CDR2 ANQGSEA. Trimming cost V 7 bases and J 1 base, with 10 bases left between them. The CDR3 DNA reads TGCAGCGCCGTCGGACAGAACACCGGGGAGCTGTTTTTT. Protein: CSAVGQNTGELFF.

The chain uses TRBV7-9 and TRBJ2-7; D is possibly TRBD1 (5 bases). CDR3 size: 15 residues. Per the germline V gene, CDR1 is SEHNR and CDR2 is FQNEAQ (reference sequence). Trimming pared 3 bases from V and 6 bases from J, leaving 18 bases between. CDR3 amino acids: CASSFGWRTTGEQYF. DNA for the CDR3: TGTGCCAGCAGCTTTGGATGGCGGACAACGGGCGAGCAGTACTTC. The whole variable domain, filled in from reference TRBV7-9 and TRBJ2-7, reads DTGVSQNPRHKITKRGQNVTFRCDPISEHNRLYWYRQTLGQGPEFLTYFQNEAQLEKSRLLSDRFSAERPKGSFSTLEIQRTEQGDSAMYLCASSFGWRTTGEQYFGPGTRLTVT.

The chain couples TRBV5-1 to TRBJ2-5; D is perhaps TRBD2 (6 bases). This CDR3 is 15 amino acids long. Germline CDR1 is SGHRS and CDR2 is YFSETQ. The V end lost 4 bases, the J end lost 5 bases, and 18 bases lay between the germline ends. CDR3: CASSPGVASGETQYF. DNA for the CDR3: TGCGCCAGCAGCCCCGGCGTGGCGAGCGGGGAGACCCAGTACTTC. Complete variable domain (other parts from reference TRBV5-1 and TRBJ2-5): KAGVTQTPRYLIKTRGQQVTLSCSPISGHRSVSWYQQTPGQGLQFLFEYFSETQRNKGNFPGRFSGRQFSNSRSEMNVSTLELGDSALYLCASSPGVASGETQYFGPGTRLLVL.

This clone is a singleton in its sample. The chain's CDR3 is CASSSQGTAQETQYF. The DNA for the CDR3 is TGTGCCAGCAGCTCCCAGGGCACGGCCCAAGAGACCCAGTACTTC. The gene calls are TRBV25-1 and TRBJ2-5; possibly TRBD1 for D (5 bases). This CDR3 is 15 amino acids long. V was pared by 6 bases and J by 1 base, with 15 bases between. Germline V gives CDR1 MGHDK, CDR2 SYGVNS.

V gene TRBV11-1 combines with J gene TRBJ2-5, with 7 bases fitting TRBD1. The CDR3 sequence is 16 residues long. V lost 4 bases to trimming and J lost 2 bases; unmatched junction nucleotides: 10. CDR1 is SGHAT and CDR2 is FQDESV in the germline V gene (reference sequence). The CDR3 DNA reads TGTGCCAGCAGCTGGGGCTATTGGGACAGTCAAGAGACCCAGTACTTC. Amino acids: CASSWGYWDSQETQYF.

This clone was counted a few times. The J gene is TRBJ1-2, the V gene TRBV9, with TRBD1 as a possible D gene (6 bases). The CDR3 is 15 amino acids. Germline V gene data show CDR1 as SGDLS and CDR2 as YYNGEE. Trimming left V 0 bases short and J 10 bases short, with 19 bases between. CDR3 DNA: TGTGCCAGCAGCGTAGGCCCCACAGGGTCGGGGGTCTACACCTTC. This translates into CASSVGPTGSGVYTF.

This CDR3 is CASSYTTVNYGYTF. In DNA, the CDR3 is TGTGCCAGCAGCTACACGACAGTTAACTATGGCTACACCTTC. The V and J genes are TRBV5-4 and TRBJ1-2; tentatively, D is TRBD1 (5 bases). Per germline, CDR1 SGHNT and CDR2 YYREEE (reference sequence). The CDR3 contains 14 residues. V shed 3 bases and J shed 1 base, with 10 bases lying between them.

Turning to this clone: The junction does not match germline at one end; this may be a read error. The chain links TRBV7-2 to TRBJ1-2; 7 nucleotides line up with TRBD1. The germline V gene has CDR1 SGHTA and CDR2 FQGNSA. The CDR3 runs 12 residues. CDR3 DNA sequence: TGTGCCAGCAGCTCGACAGGGTCCGGCTACGCCTTC. This codes for CASSSTGSGYAF.